Listed below are T cell receptor beta chains from one sample, sequenced in a study of shared clonotypes between healthy human individuals. Sequencing used immunoSEQ multiplex PCR; TCRdb keeps in-frame clones, though not all of them. The sample yields about 2 million clones, 85% to 95% seen once. The sequenced sample was naive CD4+ T cells sorted from blood. The source of these receptors is a man younger than 35 in good health. CDR3s include the opening cysteine and the closing phenylalanine or tryptophan. The D gene is left open where the match is weak. Rows may omit the clone size; those that give it use once, few, many or a size class.

clone_size j_call d_call v_call cdr3_aa cdr3_nt
NA TRBJ2-7 NA TRBV6-5 CASSYSLGVYEQYF TGTGCCAGCAGTTACTCGTTAGGGGTCTACGAGCAGTACTTC
NA TRBJ2-7 NA TRBV15 CATSRTGFSYEQYF TGTGCCACCAGCAGAACAGGGTTTTCCTACGAGCAGTACTTC
NA TRBJ2-7 NA TRBV5-4 CASSLDRLYEQYF TGTGCCAGCAGCTTGGACCGGCTCTACGAGCAGTACTTC
once TRBJ2-7 NA TRBV5-6 CASSLGLGSYEQYF TGTGCCAGCAGCTTGGGTTTAGGTTCCTACGAGCAGTACTTC
NA TRBJ2-7 TRBD2 TRBV29-1 CSVRLAGGMNEQYF TGCAGCGTTAGACTAGCGGGGGGGATGAACGAGCAGTACTTC
NA TRBJ2-5 TRBD2 TRBV5-1 CASSWTGTREETQYF TGCGCCAGCAGCTGGACCGGGACTAGGGAAGAGACCCAGTACTTC
NA TRBJ2-2 NA TRBV7-9 CASRLAANTGELFF TGTGCCAGCAGGCTGGCTGCGAACACCGGGGAGCTGTTTTTT
NA TRBJ1-5 NA TRBV18 CASSRGGQNNQPQHF TGTGCCAGCTCACGCGGGGGGCAGAACAATCAGCCCCAGCATTTT
NA TRBJ1-5 NA TRBV7-2 CASSPATEPQHF TGTGCCAGCAGCCCAGCAACGGAGCCCCAGCATTTT
NA TRBJ2-3 NA TRBV4-3 CASSQLPGTDTQYF TGCGCCAGCAGCCAATTGCCGGGGACAGATACGCAGTATTTT
NA TRBJ2-2 NA TRBV11-2 CASSWGGTVTGELFF TGTGCCAGCAGCTGGGGCGGGACTGTCACCGGGGAGCTGTTTTTT
once TRBJ2-7 NA TRBV9 CASSAGFLSYEQYF TGTGCCAGCAGCGCGGGCTTCCTCTCCTACGAGCAGTACTTC
NA TRBJ1-1 NA TRBV7-2 CASSPRDTEAFF TGTGCCAGCAGCCCGAGGGACACTGAAGCTTTCTTT
NA TRBJ1-2 NA TRBV28 CASTGQNYGYTF TGTGCCAGCACAGGACAAAACTATGGCTACACCTTC
many TRBJ1-5 TRBD1 TRBV6-5 CASSSRTGSRPQHF TGTGCCAGCAGTTCCCGGACAGGGTCAAGGCCCCAGCATTTT
NA TRBJ1-2 TRBD1 TRBV6-1 CASSTDRGNYGYTF TGTGCCAGCAGCACCGACAGGGGAAACTATGGCTACACCTTC
NA TRBJ2-7 NA TRBV28 CASSSHEQYF TGTGCCAGCAGCTCCCACGAGCAGTACTTC
NA TRBJ2-7 TRBD2 TRBV7-8 CASSSKTSSYEQYF TGTGCCAGCAGCTCGAAGACTAGCAGTTACGAGCAGTACTTC
NA TRBJ1-1 NA TRBV6-5 CASTGGTEAFF TGTGCCAGCACCGGAGGTACTGAAGCTTTCTTT
NA TRBJ2-3 TRBD1 TRBV6-1 CASSATGDADTQYF TGTGCCAGCAGCGCAACAGGGGACGCAGATACGCAGTATTTT
NA TRBJ2-5 NA TRBV11-3 CASSLEGGDQETQYF TGTGCCAGCAGCTTAGAAGGGGGAGATCAAGAGACCCAGTACTTC
once TRBJ2-7 TRBD2 TRBV11-2 CASSQTSGSNYEQYF TGTGCCAGCAGCCAAACTAGCGGGTCTAATTACGAGCAGTACTTC
NA TRBJ2-1 NA TRBV11-2 CASSPRAAASSSYNEQFF TGTGCCAGCAGCCCGAGGGCGGCAGCATCGAGCTCCTACAATGAGCAGTTCTTC
NA TRBJ1-6 NA TRBV19 CASSIQGINGSPLHF TGTGCCAGTAGTATACAGGGCATCAACGGTTCACCCCTCCACTTT
NA TRBJ2-7 TRBD1 TRBV11-2 CASSLEGTGRVGEQYF TGTGCCAGCAGCTTGGAGGGGACAGGGCGGGTTGGCGAGCAGTACTTC
NA TRBJ2-1 TRBD2 TRBV5-8 CASSLAVGLAGGSYNEQFF TGTGCCAGCAGCTTGGCCGTTGGACTAGCGGGGGGGTCCTACAATGAGCAGTTCTTC
NA TRBJ2-6 NA TRBV7-2 CASSPNLGGGYSGANVLTF TGTGCCAGCAGCCCAAATCTCGGGGGCGGATACTCTGGGGCCAACGTCCTGACTTTC
NA TRBJ2-1 NA TRBV28 CASSLGGTGSSYNEQFF TGTGCCAGCAGTTTAGGGGGGACGGGGAGCTCCTACAATGAGCAGTTCTTC
NA TRBJ2-7 NA TRBV6-1 CASGSEAGYEQYF TGTGCCAGCGGGTCCGAGGCCGGCTACGAGCAGTACTTC
NA TRBJ2-2 TRBD1 TRBV25-1 CASSVDRGNTGELFF TGTGCCAGCAGTGTTGACAGGGGGAACACCGGGGAGCTGTTTTTT
NA TRBJ2-2 NA TRBV5-1 CASSPGGMPNTGELFF TGCGCCAGCAGCCCCGGCGGGATGCCGAACACCGGGGAGCTGTTTTTT
NA TRBJ1-3 NA TRBV18 CASSQEETISGNTIYF TGTGCCAGCTCACAGGAGGAAACCATTTCTGGAAACACCATATATTTT
NA TRBJ2-7 NA TRBV5-4 CASSHRDTNYEQYF TGTGCCAGCAGCCACCGGGACACTAACTACGAGCAGTACTTC